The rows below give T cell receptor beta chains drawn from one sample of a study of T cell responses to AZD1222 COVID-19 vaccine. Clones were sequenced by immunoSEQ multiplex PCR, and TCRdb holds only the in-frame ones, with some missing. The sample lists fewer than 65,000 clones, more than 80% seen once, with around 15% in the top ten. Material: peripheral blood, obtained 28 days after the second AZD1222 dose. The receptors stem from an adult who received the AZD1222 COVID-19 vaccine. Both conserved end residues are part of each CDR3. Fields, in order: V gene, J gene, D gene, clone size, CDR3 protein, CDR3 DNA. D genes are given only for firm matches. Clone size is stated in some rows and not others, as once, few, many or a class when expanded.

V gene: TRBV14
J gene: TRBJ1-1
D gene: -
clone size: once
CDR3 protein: CASSLRPSSEAFF
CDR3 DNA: TGTGCCAGCAGCCTCAGACCTTCGTCTGAAGCTTTCTTT

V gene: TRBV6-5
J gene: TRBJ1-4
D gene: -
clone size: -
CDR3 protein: CASRRRTGAGEKLFF
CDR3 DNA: TGTGCCAGCAGGAGACGGACGGGGGCTGGGGAAAAACTGTTTTTT

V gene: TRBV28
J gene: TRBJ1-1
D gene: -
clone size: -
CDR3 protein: CASSLGVGTPNTEAFF
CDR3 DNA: TGTGCCAGCAGTTTAGGTGTCGGGACACCGAACACTGAAGCTTTCTTT

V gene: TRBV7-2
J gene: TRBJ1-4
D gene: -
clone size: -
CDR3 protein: CASSLAEARTALFF
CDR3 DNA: TGTGCCAGCAGCTTAGCAGAAGCCCGGACGGCTTTGTTTTTT

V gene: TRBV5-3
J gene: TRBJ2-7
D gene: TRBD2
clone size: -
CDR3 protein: CARSLGLAGVRTYEQYF
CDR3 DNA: TGTGCCAGAAGCTTAGGACTAGCGGGAGTAAGGACCTACGAGCAGTACTTC

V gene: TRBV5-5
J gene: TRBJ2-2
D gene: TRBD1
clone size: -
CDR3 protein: CASSLRGGGGELFF
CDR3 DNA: TGTGCCAGCAGCTTGAGAGGGGGCGGCGGGGAGCTGTTTTTT

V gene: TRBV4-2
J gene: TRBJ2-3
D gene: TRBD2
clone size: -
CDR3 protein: CASSQAHLGTSGSPDTQYF
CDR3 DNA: TGTGCCAGCAGCCAAGCCCACCTAGGGACTAGCGGGAGTCCCGATACGCAGTATTTT

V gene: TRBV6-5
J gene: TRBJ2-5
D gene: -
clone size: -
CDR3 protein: CASSYWDGIQETQYF
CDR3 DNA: TGTGCCAGCAGTTACTGGGACGGGATCCAAGAGACCCAGTACTTC

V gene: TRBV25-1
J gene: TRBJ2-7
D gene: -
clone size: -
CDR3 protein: CASSDPSDSEVTYEQYF
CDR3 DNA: TGTGCCAGCAGTGACCCCTCGGACTCGGAGGTAACCTACGAGCAGTACTTC

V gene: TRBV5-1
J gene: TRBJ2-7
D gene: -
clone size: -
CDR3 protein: CASSPQHTYEQYF
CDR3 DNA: TGCGCCAGCAGCCCTCAACATACCTACGAGCAGTACTTC

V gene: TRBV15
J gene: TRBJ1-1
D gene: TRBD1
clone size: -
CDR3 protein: CATSRDWDRGLAFF
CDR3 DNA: TGTGCCACCAGCAGAGATTGGGACAGGGGCTTGGCTTTCTTT

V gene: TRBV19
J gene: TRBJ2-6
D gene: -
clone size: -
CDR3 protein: CASRPREAVTSGANVLTF
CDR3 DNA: TGTGCCAGTAGGCCTAGGGAGGCGGTCACATCTGGGGCCAACGTCCTGACTTTC

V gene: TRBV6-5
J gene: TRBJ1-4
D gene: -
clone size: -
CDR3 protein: CASSRQRFNEKLFF
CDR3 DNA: TGTGCCAGCAGCCGACAGCGGTTTAATGAAAAACTGTTTTTT

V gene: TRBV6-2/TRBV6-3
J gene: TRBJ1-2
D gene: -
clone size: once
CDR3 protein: CASSLLYGYTF
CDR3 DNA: TGTGCCAGCAGCCTCCTCTATGGCTACACCTTC

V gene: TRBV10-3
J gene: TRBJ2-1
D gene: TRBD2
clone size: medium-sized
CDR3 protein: CAISATSGSNNEQFF
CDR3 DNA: TGTGCCATCAGTGCCACTAGCGGGTCGAACAATGAGCAGTTCTTC

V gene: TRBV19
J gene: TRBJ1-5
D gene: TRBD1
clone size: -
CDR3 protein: CASSRRTGKDQPQHF
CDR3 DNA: TGTGCCAGTAGTCGCCGGACAGGGAAGGATCAGCCCCAGCATTTT

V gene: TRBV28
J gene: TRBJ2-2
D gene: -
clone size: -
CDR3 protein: CASTSTGYRNTGELFF
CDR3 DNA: TGTGCCAGCACCTCCACAGGGTACCGTAACACCGGGGAGCTGTTTTTT

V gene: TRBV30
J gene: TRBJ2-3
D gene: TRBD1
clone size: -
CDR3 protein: CAWTRDRGPDTQYF
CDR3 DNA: TGTGCCTGGACTCGGGACAGGGGACCAGATACGCAGTATTTT

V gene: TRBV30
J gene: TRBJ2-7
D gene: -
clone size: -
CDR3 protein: CAWSGNRGGEQYF
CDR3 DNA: TGTGCCTGGAGTGGGAACAGGGGAGGTGAGCAGTACTTC

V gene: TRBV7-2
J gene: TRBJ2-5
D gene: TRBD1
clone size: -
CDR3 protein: CASSLGGQRETQYF
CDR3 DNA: TGTGCCAGCAGCTTAGGGGGACAGAGGGAGACCCAGTACTTC

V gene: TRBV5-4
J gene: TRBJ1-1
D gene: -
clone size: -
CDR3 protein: CASSLAGSGEAFF
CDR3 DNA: TGTGCCAGCAGCTTGGCCGGGTCAGGTGAAGCTTTCTTT

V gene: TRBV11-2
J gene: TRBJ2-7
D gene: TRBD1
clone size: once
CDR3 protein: CASSLVQGALPIYEQYF
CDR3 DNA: TGTGCCAGCAGCCTGGTGCAGGGGGCCCTCCCCATCTACGAGCAGTACTTC

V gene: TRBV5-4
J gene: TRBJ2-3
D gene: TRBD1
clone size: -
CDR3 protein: CASSYGQGRTDTQYF
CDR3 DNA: TGTGCCAGCAGCTACGGACAGGGAAGGACAGATACGCAGTATTTT

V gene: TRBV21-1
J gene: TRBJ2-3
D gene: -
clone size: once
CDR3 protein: CASSAIRDTQYF
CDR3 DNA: TGTGCCAGCAGCGCCATACGAGATACGCAGTATTTT

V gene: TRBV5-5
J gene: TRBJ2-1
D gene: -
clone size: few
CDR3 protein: CASSWADEQFF
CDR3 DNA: TGTGCCAGCAGCTGGGCCGATGAGCAGTTCTTC

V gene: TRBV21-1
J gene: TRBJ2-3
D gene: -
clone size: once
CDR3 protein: CASSFGRRGGTDTQYF
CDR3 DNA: TGTGCCAGCAGTTTCGGTCGCCGGGGGGGCACAGATACGCAGTATTTT

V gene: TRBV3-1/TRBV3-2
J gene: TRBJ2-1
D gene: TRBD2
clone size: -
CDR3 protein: CASSQGGSGSNEQFF
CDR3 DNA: TGTGCCAGCAGCCAAGGTGGTAGCGGGAGTAATGAGCAGTTCTTC

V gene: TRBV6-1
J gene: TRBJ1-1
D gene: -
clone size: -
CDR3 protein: CASSEAPTSNTEAFF
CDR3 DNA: TGTGCCAGCAGTGAGGCTCCGACATCGAACACTGAAGCTTTCTTT

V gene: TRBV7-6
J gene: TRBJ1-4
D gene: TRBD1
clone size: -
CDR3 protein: CASSDQGATNEKLFF
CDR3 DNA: TGTGCCAGCAGCGACCAGGGGGCGACTAATGAAAAACTGTTTTTT

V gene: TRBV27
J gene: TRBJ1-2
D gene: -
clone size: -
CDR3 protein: CASSSSTRNYGYTF
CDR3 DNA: TGTGCCAGCAGTTCTTCTACGAGGAACTATGGCTACACCTTC

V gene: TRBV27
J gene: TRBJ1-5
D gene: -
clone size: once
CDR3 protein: CASSFRGITQPQHF
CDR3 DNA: TGTGCCAGCAGTTTCAGGGGTATCACTCAGCCCCAGCATTTT

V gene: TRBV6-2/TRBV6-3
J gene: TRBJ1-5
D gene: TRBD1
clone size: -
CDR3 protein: CASSLGQGPYQPQHF
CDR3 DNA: TGTGCCAGCAGCCTTGGACAGGGCCCCTATCAGCCCCAGCATTTT

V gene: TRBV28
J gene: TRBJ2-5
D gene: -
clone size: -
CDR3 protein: CASSLTLGAREETQYF
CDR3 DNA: TGTGCCAGCAGTTTAACTTTAGGGGCTCGGGAAGAGACCCAGTACTTC

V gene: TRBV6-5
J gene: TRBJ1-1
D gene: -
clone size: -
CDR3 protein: CASRPQGPNTEAFF
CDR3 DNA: TGTGCCAGCAGACCACAGGGACCGAACACTGAAGCTTTCTTT

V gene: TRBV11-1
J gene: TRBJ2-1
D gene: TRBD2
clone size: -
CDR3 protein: CASSPLAGGLNEQFF
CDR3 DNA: TGTGCCAGCAGCCCCTTAGCGGGAGGTTTGAATGAGCAGTTCTTC

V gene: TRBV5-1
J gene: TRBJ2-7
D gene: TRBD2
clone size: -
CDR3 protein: CASSASGVAYEQYF
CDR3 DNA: TGCGCCAGCAGCGCGAGCGGGGTCGCCTACGAGCAGTACTTC

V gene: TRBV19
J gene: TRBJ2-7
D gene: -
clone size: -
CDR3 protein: CASSIAGDVTYEQYF
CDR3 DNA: TGTGCCAGTAGTATAGCCGGGGACGTTACCTACGAGCAGTACTTC

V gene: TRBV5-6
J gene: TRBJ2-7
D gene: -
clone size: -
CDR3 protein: CASSLALGHEQYF
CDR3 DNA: TGTGCCAGCAGCTTGGCTCTTGGCCACGAGCAGTACTTC

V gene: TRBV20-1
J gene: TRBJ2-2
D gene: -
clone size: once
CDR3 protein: CSAENTGELFF
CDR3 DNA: TGCAGTGCCGAAAACACCGGGGAGCTGTTTTTT